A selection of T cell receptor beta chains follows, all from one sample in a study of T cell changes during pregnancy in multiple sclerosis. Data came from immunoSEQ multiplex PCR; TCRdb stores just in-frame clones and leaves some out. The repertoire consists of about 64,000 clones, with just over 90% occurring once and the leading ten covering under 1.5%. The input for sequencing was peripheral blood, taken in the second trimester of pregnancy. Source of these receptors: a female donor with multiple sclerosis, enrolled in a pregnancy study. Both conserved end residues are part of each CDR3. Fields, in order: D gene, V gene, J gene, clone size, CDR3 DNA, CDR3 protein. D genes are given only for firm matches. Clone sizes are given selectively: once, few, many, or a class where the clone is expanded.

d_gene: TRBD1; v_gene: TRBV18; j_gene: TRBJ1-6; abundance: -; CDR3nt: TGTGCCAGCTCACTCGGACAGGCCTCGGGGAATTCACCCCTCCACTTT; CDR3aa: CASSLGQASGNSPLHF
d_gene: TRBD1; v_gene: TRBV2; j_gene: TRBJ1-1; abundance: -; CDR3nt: TGTGCCAGCTTTTACAGGGGGCTGTTAAAGAACACTGAAGCTTTCTTT; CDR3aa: CASFYRGLLKNTEAFF
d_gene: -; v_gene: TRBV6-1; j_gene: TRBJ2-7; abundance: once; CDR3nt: TGTGCCAGCAGTGCATCCGGGACTTATAACTACGAGCAGTACTTC; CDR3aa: CASSASGTYNYEQYF
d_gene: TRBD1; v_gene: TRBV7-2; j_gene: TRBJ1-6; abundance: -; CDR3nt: TGTGCCAGCAGCCTTGGACAGGGGGATATTTCACCCCTCCACTTT; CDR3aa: CASSLGQGDISPLHF
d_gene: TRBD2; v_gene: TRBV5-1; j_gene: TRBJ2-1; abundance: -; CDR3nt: TGCGCCAGCAGCTTGGGACTAGCTTCTGAAAATGAGCAGTTCTTC; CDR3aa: CASSLGLASENEQFF
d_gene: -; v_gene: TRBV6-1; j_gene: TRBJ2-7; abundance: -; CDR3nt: TGTGCCAGCAGTGTTACGTTTAGCTCCTACGAGCAGTACTTC; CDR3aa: CASSVTFSSYEQYF
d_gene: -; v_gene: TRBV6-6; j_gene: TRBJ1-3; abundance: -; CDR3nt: TGTGCCAGCAGTTACTTACCGACAGCCGGAAACACCATATATTTT; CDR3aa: CASSYLPTAGNTIYF
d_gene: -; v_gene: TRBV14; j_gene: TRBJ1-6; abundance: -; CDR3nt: TGTGCCAGCAGCCACAAGCCAGGCAGCTCCTATAATTCACCCCTCCACTTT; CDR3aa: CASSHKPGSSYNSPLHF
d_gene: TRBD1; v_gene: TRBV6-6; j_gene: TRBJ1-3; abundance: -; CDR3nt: TGTGCCAGCAGCTGGGACAGGGAGGGAAACACCATATATTTT; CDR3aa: CASSWDREGNTIYF
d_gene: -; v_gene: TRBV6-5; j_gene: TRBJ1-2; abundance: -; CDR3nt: TGTGCCAGCAGCCGAACAGTCAACTATGGCTACACCTTC; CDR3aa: CASSRTVNYGYTF
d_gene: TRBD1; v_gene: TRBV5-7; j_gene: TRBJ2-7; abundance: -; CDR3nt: TGTGCCAGCAGCTTGGGACAGGGAGCCAACGAGCAGTACTTC; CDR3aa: CASSLGQGANEQYF
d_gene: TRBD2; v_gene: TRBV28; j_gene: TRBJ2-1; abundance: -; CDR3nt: TGTGCCAGCAGTGCCCCCCTTGGTGGCGGGGGGGCCGGGGGCAATGAGCAGTTCTTC; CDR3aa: CASSAPLGGGGAGGNEQFF
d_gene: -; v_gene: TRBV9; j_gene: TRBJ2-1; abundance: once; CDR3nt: TGTGCCAGCAGCTTTCTTCAGGGGAGCACCTACAATGAGCAGTTCTTC; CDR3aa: CASSFLQGSTYNEQFF
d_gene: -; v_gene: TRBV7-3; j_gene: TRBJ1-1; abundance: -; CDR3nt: TGTGCCAGCAGCTTAGAGGCTTACACTGAAGCTTTCTTT; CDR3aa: CASSLEAYTEAFF
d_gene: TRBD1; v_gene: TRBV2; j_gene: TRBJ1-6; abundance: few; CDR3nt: TGTGCCAGCAGTCTCGGGACAGGGAATTCACCCCTCCACTTT; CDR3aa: CASSLGTGNSPLHF
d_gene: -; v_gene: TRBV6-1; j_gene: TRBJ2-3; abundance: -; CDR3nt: TGTGCCAGCAGCGACACCCTCAAAGATACGCAGTATTTT; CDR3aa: CASSDTLKDTQYF
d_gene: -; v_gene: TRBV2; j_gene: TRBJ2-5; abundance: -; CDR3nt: TGTGCCAGCAGTTTGGGAGCTATTCAAGAGACCCAGTACTTC; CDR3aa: CASSLGAIQETQYF
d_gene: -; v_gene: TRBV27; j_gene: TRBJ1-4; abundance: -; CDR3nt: TGTGCCAGCAGTACCCTTGGGGGAGGCACTAATGAAAAACTGTTTTTT; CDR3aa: CASSTLGGGTNEKLFF
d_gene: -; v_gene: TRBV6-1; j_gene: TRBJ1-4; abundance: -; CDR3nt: TGTGCCAGCAGTGTTCGTAATGAAAAACTGTTTTTT; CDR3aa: CASSVRNEKLFF
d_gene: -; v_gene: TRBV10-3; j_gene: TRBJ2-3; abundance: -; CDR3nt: TGTGCCATCAGTGAGAGGGATGGCAGGGCCACAGATACGCAGTATTTT; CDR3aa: CAISERDGRATDTQYF
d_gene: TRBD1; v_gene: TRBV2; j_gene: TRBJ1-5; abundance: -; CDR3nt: TGTGCCAGCAGCGAACAGGGGCAGCCCCAGCATTTT; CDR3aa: CASSEQGQPQHF
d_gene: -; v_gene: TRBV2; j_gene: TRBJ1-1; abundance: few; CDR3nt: TGTGCCAGCGATAATGGGAGAGCTTTCTTT; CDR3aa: CASDNGRAFF
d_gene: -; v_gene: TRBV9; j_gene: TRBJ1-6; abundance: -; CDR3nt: TGTGCCAGCAGCGGGACCCAGGGTAATAATTCACCCCTCCACTTT; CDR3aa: CASSGTQGNNSPLHF
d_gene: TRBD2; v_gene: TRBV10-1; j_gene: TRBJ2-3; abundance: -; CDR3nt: TGCGCCAGCAGCCTCGGGGGGGCGGGAGATACGCAGTATTTT; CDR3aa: CASSLGGAGDTQYF
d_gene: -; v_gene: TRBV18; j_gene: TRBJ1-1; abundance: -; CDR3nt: TGTGCCAGCTCACCACGACAGGCGAACACTGAAGCTTTCTTT; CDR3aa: CASSPRQANTEAFF
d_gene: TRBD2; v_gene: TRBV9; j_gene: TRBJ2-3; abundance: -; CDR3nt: TGTGCCAGTGCCCTTGGACTAGCGGGCCCCACAGATACGCAGTATTTT; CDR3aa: CASALGLAGPTDTQYF
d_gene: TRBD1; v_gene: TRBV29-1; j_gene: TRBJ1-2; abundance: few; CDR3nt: TGCAGCGTTGAAGCCACAGGGGGCAACTATGGCTACACCTTC; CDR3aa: CSVEATGGNYGYTF
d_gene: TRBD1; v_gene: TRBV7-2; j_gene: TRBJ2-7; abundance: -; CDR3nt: TGTGCCAGCAGCTTAGGGGACAGGGGAGAAGTGTTCTACGAGCAGTACTTC; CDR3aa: CASSLGDRGEVFYEQYF
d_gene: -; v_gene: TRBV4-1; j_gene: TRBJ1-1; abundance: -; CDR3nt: TGCGCCAGCAGCCCCCACGTTTTCGGCCGAGGTAACACTGAAGCTTTCTTT; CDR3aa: CASSPHVFGRGNTEAFF
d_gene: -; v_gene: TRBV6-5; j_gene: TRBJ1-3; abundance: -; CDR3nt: TGTGCCAGCAGTTACTCGGCCCAGGGCGTGGACACCATATATTTT; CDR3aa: CASSYSAQGVDTIYF
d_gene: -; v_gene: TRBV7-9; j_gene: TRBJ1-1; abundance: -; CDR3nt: TGTGCCAGCAGCTCGACAGTGAACACTGAAGCTTTCTTT; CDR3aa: CASSSTVNTEAFF
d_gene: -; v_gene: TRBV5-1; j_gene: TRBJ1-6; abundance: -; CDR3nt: TGCGCCAGCAGCTTGGATAGAATCTATAATTCACCCCTCCACTTT; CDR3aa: CASSLDRIYNSPLHF
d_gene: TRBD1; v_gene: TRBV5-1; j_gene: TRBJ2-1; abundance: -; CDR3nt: TGCGCCAGCAGCTTGGCTACAGGGGGCGCTTACAATGAGCAGTTCTTC; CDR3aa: CASSLATGGAYNEQFF
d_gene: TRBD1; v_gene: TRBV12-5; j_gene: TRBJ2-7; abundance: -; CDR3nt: TGTGCTAGTGGTTCTTCCGGGGACAGGGGGACCTACGAGCAGTACTTC; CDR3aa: CASGSSGDRGTYEQYF
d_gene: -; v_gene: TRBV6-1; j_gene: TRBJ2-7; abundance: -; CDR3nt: TGTGCCAGCAGTGAAGACGCAGGGAATTCCTACGAGCAGTACTTC; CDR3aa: CASSEDAGNSYEQYF
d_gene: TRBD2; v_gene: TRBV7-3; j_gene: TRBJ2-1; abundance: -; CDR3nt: TGTGCCAGCAGCTCCGGGACTACCTCCTACAATGAGCAGTTCTTC; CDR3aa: CASSSGTTSYNEQFF
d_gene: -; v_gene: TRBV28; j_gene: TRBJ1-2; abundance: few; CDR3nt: TGTGCCAGCAGTACGCGGGTTATGTCCCCCGGTGGCTACACCTTC; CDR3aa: CASSTRVMSPGGYTF
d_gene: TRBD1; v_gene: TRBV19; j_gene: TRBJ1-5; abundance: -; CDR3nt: TGTGCCAGTAGTATGGGACAGGGCAATCAGCCCCAGCATTTT; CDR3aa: CASSMGQGNQPQHF
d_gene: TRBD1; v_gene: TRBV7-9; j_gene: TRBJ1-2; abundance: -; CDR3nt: TGTGCCAGCAGGGATACAGGGGGTGACAACTATGGCTACACCTTC; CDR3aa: CASRDTGGDNYGYTF
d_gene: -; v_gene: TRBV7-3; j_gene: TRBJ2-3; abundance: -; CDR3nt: TGTGCCAGCAGCTTTAGCGGAATAAGCACAGATACGCAGTATTTT; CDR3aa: CASSFSGISTDTQYF
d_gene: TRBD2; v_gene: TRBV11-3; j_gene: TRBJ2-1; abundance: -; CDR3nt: TGTGCCAGCAGCTTAAGTGGCGGGGGGGTATACAATGAGCAGTTCTTC; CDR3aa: CASSLSGGGVYNEQFF